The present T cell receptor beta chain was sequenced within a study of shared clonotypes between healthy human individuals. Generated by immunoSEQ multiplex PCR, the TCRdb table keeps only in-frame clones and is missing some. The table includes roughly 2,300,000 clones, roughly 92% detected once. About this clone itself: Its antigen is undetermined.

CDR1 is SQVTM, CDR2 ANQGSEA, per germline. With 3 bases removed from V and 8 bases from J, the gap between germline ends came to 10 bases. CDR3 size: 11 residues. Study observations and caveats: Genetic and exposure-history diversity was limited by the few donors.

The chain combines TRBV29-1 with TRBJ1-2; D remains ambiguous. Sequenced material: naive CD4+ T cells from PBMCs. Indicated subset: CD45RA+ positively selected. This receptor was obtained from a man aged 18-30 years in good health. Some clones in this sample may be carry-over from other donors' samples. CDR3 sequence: CSVDAGLGYTF. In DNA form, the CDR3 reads TGCAGCGTTGATGCTGGGCTCGGCTACACCTTC.